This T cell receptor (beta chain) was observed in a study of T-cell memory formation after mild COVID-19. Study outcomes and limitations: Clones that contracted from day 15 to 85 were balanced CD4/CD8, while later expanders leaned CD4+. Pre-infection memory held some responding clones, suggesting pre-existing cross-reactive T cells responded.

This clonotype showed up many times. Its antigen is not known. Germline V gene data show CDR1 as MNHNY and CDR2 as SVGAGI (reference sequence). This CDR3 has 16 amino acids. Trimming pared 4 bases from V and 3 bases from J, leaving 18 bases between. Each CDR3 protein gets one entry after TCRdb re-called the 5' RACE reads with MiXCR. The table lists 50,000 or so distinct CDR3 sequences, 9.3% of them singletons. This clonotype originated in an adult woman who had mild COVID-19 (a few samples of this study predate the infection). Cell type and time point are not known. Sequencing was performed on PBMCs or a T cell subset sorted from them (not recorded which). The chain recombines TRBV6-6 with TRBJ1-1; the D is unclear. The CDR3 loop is CASSSYHINSHTEAFF. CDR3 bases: TGTGCCAGCAGTTCGTACCACATAAACTCGCACACTGAAGCTTTCTTT.